The 29 T cell receptor beta chains below all came from one sample that was sequenced in a study of long-term antiretroviral therapy in people with HIV. immunoSEQ v3.0 was run at survey level. Sequenced by immunoSEQ multiplex PCR; TCRdb stores in-frame clones only, minus some. The repertoire consists of some 11,000 clones, with about 88% occurring once and the leading ten covering about 19%. The sample here was unsorted PBMCs, taken less than 7.5 years after starting antiretroviral therapy. Source of these receptors: a man aged 45-65 years with HIV.

The rearrangement links TRBV4-1 to TRBJ2-3; maybe TRBD2 (7 bases). CDR1 and CDR2 from the germline V gene are MGHRA and YSYEKL. The V gene lost 1 base and the J gene lost 4 bases, with 12 bases spanning the gap. The CDR3 is 15 amino acids. The CDR3 DNA sequence: TGCGCCAGCAGCCAAGCGGGGGCGGGGGCAGATACGCAGTATTTT. Translating it yields CASSQAGAGADTQYF.

V and J are TRBV11-2 and TRBJ1-5; maybe TRBD1 (6 bases). The CDR3 has 15 amino acids. V was cut by 5 bases and J by 1 base, with 12 bases left in between. In germline, CDR1 is SGHAT, CDR2 FQNNGV. CDR3 in amino acids: CASSETGLSNQPQHF. The DNA of the CDR3 is TGTGCCAGCAGCGAGACAGGCCTGAGCAATCAGCCCCAGCATTTT.

The genes are TRBV27 and TRBJ2-1, with 7 positions matching TRBD2. V dropped 1 base and J dropped 0; count of bases not matched to a gene: 6. The CDR3 contains 17 residues. Germline values: CDR1 MNHEY, CDR2 SMNVEV (reference sequence). Here the CDR3 DNA reads TGTGCCAGCAGTTTATATGCTCCGGGGGGCTCCTACAATGAGCAGTTCTTC. Amino acid sequence: CASSLYAPGGSYNEQFF.

In this sample, this clone turned up once. V usage is TRBV6-6 and J usage is TRBJ1-5; D might be TRBD1 (6 bases). This CDR3 has 14 residues. V was trimmed by 4 bases and J by 5 bases, leaving 12 bases between them. Germline V gene sequence: CDR1 MNHNY, CDR2 SVGAGI (reference sequence). The CDR3: CASSFLGGDQPQHF. CDR3 DNA sequence: TGTGCCAGCAGTTTCCTGGGGGGCGATCAGCCCCAGCATTTT.

The J gene is TRBJ2-1, the V gene TRBV13; D might be TRBD1 (6 bases). Trimming left V 8 bases short and J 6 bases short, with 11 bases between. The CDR3 has 12 residues. The germline CDR1 and CDR2 sequences are PRHDT and FYEKMQ (reference sequence). The chain's CDR3 is CASGTRVNEQFF. The CDR3 coding sequence is TGTGCCAGCGGGACAAGGGTCAATGAGCAGTTCTTC. Full variable domain (missing parts from reference TRBV13 and TRBJ2-1): AAGVIQSPRHLIKEKRETATLKCYPIPRHDTVYWYQQGPGQDPQFLISFYEKMQSDKGSIPDRFSAQQFSDYHSELNMSSLELGDSALYFCASGTRVNEQFFGPGTRLTVL.

This clone appeared once. V gene TRBV27 combines with J gene TRBJ1-6; D not resolved. Germline CDR1 is MNHEY and CDR2 is SMNVEV (reference sequence). V gave up 11 bases and J gave up 5 bases, with 10 bases separating them. This CDR3 spans 12 amino acids. Here the CDR3 reads CASSGNNSPLHF. The DNA of the CDR3 is TGTGCCTCTTCCGGGAATAATTCACCCCTCCACTTT.

The chain couples TRBV5-1 to TRBJ2-1; D not certain. Germline assignment: CDR1 SGHRS and CDR2 YFSETQ. Trimming left V 0 bases short and J 7 bases short, with 5 bases between. The CDR3 loop spans 12 amino acids. CDR3 in DNA: TGCGCCAGCAGCTTGGTAATGAATGAGCAGTTCTTC. As protein: CASSLVMNEQFF.

V is TRBV5-6 and J is TRBJ2-5, with 7 nucleotides matching TRBD1. Germline assignment: CDR1 SGHDT and CDR2 YYEEEE. Unmatched junction bases numbered 11, after V lost 7 bases and J lost 5 bases. There are 14 residues in the CDR3. DNA for the CDR3: TGTGCCAGCTTGACCGACAGGGTCGCGGAGACCCAGTACTTC. Translating gives CASLTDRVAETQYF.

The chain links TRBV5-5 to TRBJ2-7; a possible D gene is TRBD2 (5 bases). There are 14 residues in the CDR3. V gave up 2 bases and J gave up 5 bases, with 14 bases separating them. Germline-derived CDR1 and CDR2 are SGHKS and YYEKEE (reference sequence). In nucleotides, the CDR3 is TGTGCCAGCAGCTTAACTAGGGTTTACAACGAGCAGTACTTC. Translating it yields CASSLTRVYNEQYF.

This clone has just a few counts. V gene TRBV6-5 combines with J gene TRBJ1-3; 7 bases align to TRBD1. CDR1 is MNHEY, CDR2 SVGAGI, per germline. Trimming cost V 4 bases and J 4 bases; bases outside gene matches: 7. CDR3 length: 15 residues. This CDR3 is CASSLLTGVGNTIYF. Here the CDR3 DNA reads TGTGCCAGCAGTTTGCTCACAGGGGTAGGAAACACCATATATTTT.

This clone has just a few counts. The V gene is TRBV5-1, the J gene TRBJ2-3; the D gene is possibly TRBD1 (7 bases). The CDR3 has 16 residues. Germline-derived CDR1 and CDR2 are SGHRS and YFSETQ. Trimming left V 4 bases short and J 2 bases short, with 17 bases between. The CDR3 DNA sequence: TGCGCCAGCAGCGGACCGACAGGGAGGCCCACAGATACGCAGTATTTT. This translates into CASSGPTGRPTDTQYF. Looking up the rest from reference TRBV5-1 and TRBJ2-3 gives the full variable domain: KAGVTQTPRYLIKTRGQQVTLSCSPISGHRSVSWYQQTPGQGLQFLFEYFSETQRNKGNFPGRFSGRQFSNSRSEMNVSTLELGDSALYLCASSGPTGRPTDTQYFGPGTRLTVL.

This chain connects TRBV9 to TRBJ1-1; D gene ambiguous. Germline V gene sequence: CDR1 SGDLS, CDR2 YYNGEE. V lost 0 bases, J lost 0 bases, and 3 bases lay in between. CDR3 size: 13 residues. In nucleotides, the CDR3 is TGTGCCAGCAGCGTAGATCTGAACACTGAAGCTTTCTTT. Its protein is CASSVDLNTEAFF.

J is TRBJ2-5 and V is TRBV6-1; D ambiguous. Per germline, CDR1 MNHNS and CDR2 SASEGT. The V and J ends lost 2 bases and 2 bases respectively, with 12 bases between them. This CDR3 has 15 residues. This CDR3 is CASSETATLQETQYF. The CDR3, as DNA: TGTGCCAGCAGTGAAACCGCTACGCTTCAAGAGACCCAGTACTTC.

The table lists this clone with a few counts. The gene calls are TRBV18 and TRBJ2-7, with 8 positions matching TRBD1. CDR1 and CDR2 from the germline V gene are KGHSH and LQKENI. Losses at the gene ends were 6 bases for V and 4 bases for J; bases not matched to a gene: 8. There are 14 residues in the CDR3. The CDR3 region has the DNA TGTGCCAGCTCCTTAGCGACAGGGGAGTACGAGCAGTACTTC. Amino acid sequence: CASSLATGEYEQYF. Full variable domain (remainder filled in from reference TRBV18 and TRBJ2-7): NAGVMQNPRHLVRRRGQEARLRCSPMKGHSHVYWYRQLPEEGLKFMVYLQKENIIDESGMPKERFSAEFPKEGPSILRIQQVVRGDSAAYFCASSLATGEYEQYFGPGTRLTVT.

V usage is TRBV4-1 and J usage is TRBJ2-7; D gene unclear. The length of the CDR3 is 15 residues. V was cut by 1 base and J by 3 bases, with 13 bases left in between. CDR1 and CDR2 (germline): MGHRA, YSYEKL. The CDR3 protein is CASSQGFGVFYEQYF. The CDR3 DNA sequence: TGCGCCAGCAGCCAAGGCTTTGGGGTTTTCTACGAGCAGTACTTC.

This rearrangement joins TRBV6-1 to TRBJ2-5; either TRBD1 or TRBD2 may fit D (5 bases each). Per germline, CDR1 MNHNS and CDR2 SASEGT. Trimming left V 2 bases short and J 7 bases short, with 20 bases between. CDR3 size: 16 residues. Here the CDR3 reads CASSEQGVLGRGTQYF. CDR3 bases: TGTGCCAGCAGTGAACAGGGAGTTTTGGGGAGAGGGACCCAGTACTTC.

V gene TRBV5-1 combines with J gene TRBJ2-5, with D tentatively TRBD1 or TRBD2 (5 bases each). This CDR3 contains 14 residues. Germline V gives CDR1 SGHRS, CDR2 YFSETQ. Trimming left V 0 bases short and J 5 bases short, with 11 bases between. This CDR3 is CASSLAGPDETQYF. The CDR3 coding sequence is TGCGCCAGCAGCTTGGCGGGGCCTGACGAGACCCAGTACTTC.

V and J are TRBV11-2 and TRBJ2-7; 9 bases fit TRBD2. CDR1 SGHAT and CDR2 FQNNGV come from the germline V gene. Germline trimming cut 5 bases from V and 0 bases from J; bases unmatched to any gene: 8. This CDR3 has 16 amino acids. CDR3 nucleotides: TGTGCCAGCAGCCAAGACCTAGCGGGGATCTCCTACGAGCAGTACTTC. It encodes CASSQDLAGISYEQYF.

The chain recombines TRBV19 with TRBJ1-1, with TRBD1 as a possible D gene (5 bases). V was cut by 3 bases and J by 0 bases, with 23 bases left in between. The CDR3 runs 19 residues. Germline CDR1 LNHDA, CDR2 SQIVND (reference sequence). In DNA, the CDR3 is TGTGCCAGTAGTATTCCCCCATGGGACCTCTTATCAATGAACACTGAAGCTTTCTTT. Translating it yields CASSIPPWDLLSMNTEAFF. Variable domain in full (rest from reference TRBV19 and TRBJ1-1): DGGITQSPKYLFRKEGQNVTLSCEQNLNHDAMYWYRQDPGQGLRLIYYSQIVNDFQKGDIAEGYSVSREKKESFPLTVTSAQKNPTAFYLCASSIPPWDLLSMNTEAFFGQGTRLTVV.

This clone was detected only once. The chain links TRBV6-1 to TRBJ2-7; 10 bases line up with TRBD1. Germline CDR1 reads MNHNS; CDR2 reads SASEGT. This CDR3 is built from 15 residues. Trimming took 1 base from V and 4 from J; bases not matched to a gene: 4. In DNA, the CDR3 is TGTGCCAGCAGTGAAGGAGGACAGGGGGTGTACGAGCAGTACTTC. It encodes CASSEGGQGVYEQYF.

V and J are TRBV2 and TRBJ2-7; D might be TRBD1 (6 bases). The CDR3 is 15 amino acids. The germline gives CDR1 SNHLY, CDR2 FYNNEI. V gave up 3 bases and J gave up 2 bases, with 14 bases separating them. Written as DNA, the CDR3 is TGTGCCAGCAGTGAGGTTACAGGGAACACCTACGAGCAGTACTTC. Protein sequence: CASSEVTGNTYEQYF.

The V call is TRBV27, the J call TRBJ2-3; D could derive from TRBD1 or TRBD2 (5 bases each). CDR3 length: 15 amino acids. Per the germline V gene, CDR1 is MNHEY and CDR2 is SMNVEV (reference sequence). V was trimmed by 3 bases and J by 2 bases, leaving 12 bases between them. The CDR3, as DNA: TGTGCCAGCAGTTTCGCGAGGGGTTCCACAGATACGCAGTATTTT. Amino acids: CASSFARGSTDTQYF.

The J gene is TRBJ1-2, the V gene TRBV19; 10 bases map to TRBD1. The CDR3 has 15 residues. V dropped 3 bases and J dropped 6; count of bases not matched to a gene: 7. Per germline, CDR1 LNHDA and CDR2 SQIVND (reference sequence). The CDR3 bases are TGTGCCAGTAGTATCGCGTCGACAGGGGGCAATGGCTACACCTTC. This sequence encodes CASSIASTGGNGYTF.

This clone showed up just once. The V and J genes are TRBV11-2 and TRBJ1-5; D not certain. CDR3 length equals 13 residues. Germline-derived CDR1 and CDR2 are SGHAT and FQNNGV. Trimming pared 0 bases from V and 6 bases from J, leaving 6 bases between. The CDR3, as DNA: TGTGCCAGCAGCTTAGATGTCGGTCAGCCCCAGCATTTT. It codes for CASSLDVGQPQHF.

CDR3 in DNA: TGTGCCAGCATATTTCATACTAGCAATCAGCCCCAGCATTTT. This translates into CASIFHTSNQPQHF. The V call is TRBV28, the J call TRBJ1-5, with D unresolved. V was clipped by 7 bases and J by 0 bases, with 10 bases between them. The germline V gene has CDR1 MDHEN and CDR2 SYDVKM. This CDR3 comprises 14 residues.

The chain joins TRBV27 to TRBJ1-5; D is possibly TRBD1 (5 bases). Germline loops: CDR1 MNHEY, CDR2 SMNVEV (reference sequence). Trimming pared 5 bases from V and 2 bases from J, leaving 13 bases between. This CDR3 contains 15 residues. In DNA form, the CDR3 reads TGTGCCAGCAGTAAGACAGTCTCAGGCAATCAGCCCCAGCATTTT. This codes for CASSKTVSGNQPQHF.

This clone was seen just once. The chain employs TRBV2 and TRBJ2-2, with D perhaps TRBD2 (6 bases). Germline CDR1 and CDR2: SNHLY and FYNNEI. V was shortened by 5 bases and J by 0 bases, with 19 bases between the two germline ends. This CDR3 is built from 18 residues. The CDR3 here is CASSRRPGLSANTGELFF. DNA for the CDR3: TGTGCCAGCAGTAGGCGGCCCGGACTAAGTGCGAACACCGGGGAGCTGTTTTTT.

This clone was counted between two and nine times. The V and J genes are TRBV15 and TRBJ1-6; a weak D match, TRBD1 (5 bases). The V and J ends lost 7 bases and 9 bases respectively, with 19 bases between them. CDR3 size: 15 residues. The germline gives CDR1 LNHNV, CDR2 YYDKDF (reference sequence). The CDR3 nucleotides are TGTGCCACCATGGAGGGACGAATTGCCGGTTCACCCCTCCACTTT. It translates to CATMEGRIAGSPLHF.

This chain uses TRBV7-6 with TRBJ2-1, with 7 bases identical to TRBD2. J lost 4 bases, V lost 0 bases, and 3 bases had no gene match. CDR3 size: 15 residues. Germline V CDR1 and CDR2: SGHVS, FNYEAQ. Here the CDR3 reads CASSLASGLYNEQFF. As DNA, the CDR3 is TGTGCCAGCAGCTTAGCTAGCGGGCTTTACAATGAGCAGTTCTTC.